At least ten counts were recorded for the clone carrying this TCR beta chain. The data belong to a study of T cells in Graves' hyperthyroidism and ophthalmopathy. Study summary: Staff took peripheral blood when the initial diagnosis was made, before any treatment began.

Germline V gene lookup returns CDR1 SNHLY and CDR2 FYNNEI. CDR3 length: 12 residues. V lost 6 bases and J 13 bases, leaving 15 bases between the germline ends. RNA transcripts were the template for amplifying TCR beta CDR3 regions. TCR CDR3 underwent first-round RT-PCR with the HTBI primer set. TCRdb passed the multiplex PCR reads through MiXCR, listing each CDR3 protein once. The sample carries about 840,000 distinct CDR3 sequences, about 38% recorded once. This receptor was identified in a man in his late teens or twenties with Graves' hyperthyroidism. Sequencing input: blood. This sequence joins TRBV2 and TRBJ1-4, with D perhaps TRBD1 (6 bases). CDR3: CASSSRGPGLFF. The CDR3 bases are TGTGCCAGCAGCTCTCGGGGGCCAGGACTGTTTTTT.